These T cell receptor beta chains were read from a single sample in a study of blood T cell repertoires in COVID-19. Only in-frame clones appear in the TCRdb table, and some are missing; sequencing was by immunoSEQ multiplex PCR. Among about 26,000 clones listed, 85% to 90% were seen once. Sequencing input: peripheral blood. These receptors came from a man between 65 and 85 years old with active COVID-19. Both conserved end residues are part of each CDR3. The order of the fields is J gene, V gene, D gene, clone size, CDR3 protein, CDR3 DNA. The D gene is left open where the match is weak. Expanded clones get a size class; other rows say once, few or many, or leave the size out.

TRBJ1-6 | TRBV6-2/TRBV6-3 | TRBD1 | few | CASSTLSTGRDSPLHF | TGTGCCAGCAGTACCCTTTCGACAGGGAGAGATTCACCCCTCCACTTT
TRBJ2-5 | TRBV7-8 | TRBD2 | - | CASSLGTSGGQPQETQYF | TGTGCCAGCAGTCTCGGGACTAGCGGGGGGCAACCACAAGAGACCCAGTACTTC
TRBJ2-2 | TRBV7-8 | TRBD2 | - | CASSLATSGGWDGELFF | TGTGCCAGCAGCTTAGCGACTAGCGGGGGATGGGACGGGGAGCTGTTTTTT
TRBJ1-1 | TRBV29-1 | - | - | CSVAEPPRWTEAFF | TGCAGCGTTGCGGAACCGCCCAGGTGGACTGAAGCTTTCTTT
TRBJ1-5 | TRBV19 | - | - | CASSIFSPTGNQPQHF | TGTGCCAGTAGTATATTCTCCCCGACGGGAAATCAGCCCCAGCATTTT
TRBJ1-2 | TRBV9 | - | - | CASSVDLGQGGYTF | TGTGCCAGCAGCGTAGATCTGGGCCAGGGAGGCTACACCTTC
TRBJ2-7 | TRBV27 | - | - | CASSLAASGGLNEQYF | TGTGCCAGCAGTTTAGCGGCGTCGGGTGGCCTCAACGAGCAGTACTTC
TRBJ2-1 | TRBV3-1/TRBV3-2 | - | - | CASSPNPRDNEQFF | TGTGCCAGCAGCCCGAACCCTAGAGACAATGAGCAGTTCTTC
TRBJ1-1 | TRBV12-3/TRBV12-4 | TRBD1 | - | CASSPTGPRAFF | TGTGCCAGCAGCCCGACAGGGCCGCGGGCTTTCTTT
TRBJ1-2 | TRBV6-2/TRBV6-3 | TRBD1 | - | CASSWTGKGYTF | TGTGCCAGCAGTTGGACAGGGAAAGGCTACACCTTC
TRBJ1-1 | TRBV10-3 | - | - | CAISGPTGGNTEAFF | TGTGCCATCAGTGGCCCGACAGGTGGGAACACTGAAGCTTTCTTT
TRBJ1-1 | TRBV7-2 | TRBD1 | - | CASTTRGTGSEAFF | TGTGCCAGCACTACACGGGGGACAGGGTCTGAAGCTTTCTTT
TRBJ1-5 | TRBV6-2/TRBV6-3 | - | - | CASSYGQGLWAQHF | TGTGCCAGCAGTTACGGTCAGGGGCTCTGGGCCCAGCATTTT
TRBJ2-7 | TRBV25-1 | - | - | CASSESGTVTYEQYF | TGTGCCAGCAGTGAATCCGGTACGGTGACCTACGAGCAGTACTTC
TRBJ2-5 | TRBV30 | TRBD1 | - | CAWDGTGSVTQYF | TGTGCCTGGGATGGGACAGGCTCTGTGACCCAGTACTTC
TRBJ1-6 | TRBV19 | TRBD1 | - | CASSTTGGNSPLHF | TGTGCCAGTAGTACCACAGGGGGCAATTCACCCCTCCACTTT
TRBJ2-7 | TRBV29-1 | TRBD1 | - | CSAYSGTGDTYEQYF | TGCAGCGCCTATTCCGGGACAGGGGACACCTACGAGCAGTACTTC